This TCR beta chain was found in a study of T cells in Graves' hyperthyroidism and ophthalmopathy (dated by TCRdb to between 2019 and 2020). Notes on the research overall: To identify TCR V-J signatures that set the groups apart, the researchers used a discovery cohort of approximately 98 patients, made up of fewer than 50 with Graves' ophthalmopathy and about 60 with stable Graves' hyperthyroidism. Prospective prediction of ophthalmopathy was tested in an independent validation cohort of fewer than 20 hyperthyroidism patients and 15 to 17 patients who later progressed to ophthalmopathy. For training and testing, the 100 or so patients in the discovery cohort were randomly divided in a 7:3 ratio. In several Graves' hyperthyroidism patients, the study also compared T-cell repertoires from thyroid tissue with T-cell repertoires from blood. After sampling, hyperthyroidism patients received methimazole starting at 30 mg daily, and ophthalmopathy patients received high-dose intravenous methylprednisolone. According to the paper, TCR Vbeta CDR3 sequencing was carried out on 135 peripheral blood samples, which came from around 43 ophthalmopathy, around 74 hyperthyroidism and 17 progressor patients.

The study excluded patients with uncontrolled infections, other autoimmune diseases, pregnancy or lactation. Diagnoses relied on clinical symptoms, serum thyroxine and TRAb, thyroid ultrasound and orbital computed tomography. Trizol reagent was used to extract total RNA, and RNA quality was then checked on an Agilent 2100 Bioanalyzer. This clonotype came up many times. The specificity of this receptor is unknown. Base qualities are not provided; no much larger clone lies one nucleotide away. CDR1 DFQATT and CDR2 SNEGSKA are derived from the germline V gene (reference sequence). Relative to germline, V is missing 5 bases and J is missing 5 bases, with 8 bases of the junction outside any gene match. The CDR3 starts with the cysteine, ends with the phenylalanine, and has 13 residues. The DNA shown is the 39-base CDR3, in frame from base 1. TCR beta CDR3 regions were amplified from RNA transcripts. A first-round RT-PCR of the TCR CDR3 used the HTBI primer set with the Qiagen OneStep RT-PCR kit. A second multiplex PCR round built the libraries, followed by size selection and purification. Libraries were sequenced paired-end with 100 bp reads on an Illumina HiSeq2000. The authors' pipeline ran thus. SOAPnuke was used to process the raw data, throwing out any read that contained adapters or uncalled bases, had a mean Phred below 15, or lacked an exact constant-primer or identifier match. High-quality paired reads were merged using COPE v1.2.5, and each unique nucleotide sequence was defined as a clonotype. MiTCR v1.1 was used to align the clonotypes against IMGT TRBV, TRBD and TRBJ reference segments. Only V-J combinations with frequency above 0.0001, covering 98% to 99.2% of repertoires, were analysed. The TCS score was defined as F50 (clonal expansion) divided by E x V (chaos), with BLOSUM62-based TCRdist calculated between CDR3 peptides within each V-J. Welch's t-statistics and random forest reduced around 520 V-J features to some 14, which were used in a naive Bayes classifier (R e1071). Thyroid-blood repertoire similarity was quantified with the Morisita-Horn index. TCRdb reprocessed the public reads (quality trimming at Q25 with fastp, clone calling with MiXCR) and kept in-frame beta chains. Records with the same CDR3 protein are collapsed into one entry carrying the most frequent genes and DNA. The V and J calls shown here were made by TCRdb, not taken from the authors' results. The sample yields about 510,000 distinct CDR3 sequences; 46% were counted once. The top ten clonotypes cover about 40% of the sample.

The full study reports these points: Ophthalmopathy was separated from stable hyperthyroidism by a 13 V-J signature model, with roughly 88% sensitivity and about 84% specificity obtained in cross-validation and 80%/75% obtained in testing. Sample size was not statistically predetermined, and blinding of investigators to group allocation was not performed. Most expanded thyroid clonotypes (frequency above 0.001) were also found in blood, which suggests that blood repertoires may mirror thyroid immune responses. In validation, the model predicted progression to ophthalmopathy a median of roughly six months before onset, with over 55% sensitivity and roughly 77% specificity.

This TCR derives from an adult woman with Graves' disease, either hyperthyroidism or ophthalmopathy (not recorded which). The chain employs TRBV20-1 and TRBJ2-7; 8 central nucleotides agree with TRBD2. Sequenced material: peripheral blood or thyroid tissue (not recorded which). The CDR3 protein: CSAPPFGRDEQYF. The bases read TGCAGTGCTCCGCCCTTCGGGAGGGACGAGCAGTACTTC.